This T cell receptor (beta chain) was identified during a study of regulatory T cells in long-lasting Graves disease. General study findings and limits: For persistent Graves' patients, TCR diversity was lower than for newly diagnosed ones. Newly diagnosed disease favored TRBV20-1 and TRBJ2-1 over persistent disease.

This clonotype was seen repeatedly, ten times or more. Antigen: not known. Germline V gene data show CDR1 as PRHDT and CDR2 as FYEKMQ (reference sequence). The CDR3 is 13 amino acids. The germline V and J ends were trimmed by 5 bases and 5 bases, with 13 bases remaining between them. iRepertoire HTBI primers and Arm-PCR of CDR3 regions built TCR beta libraries. TCRdb used MiXCR to reprocess the multiplex PCR reads, holding one entry per CDR3 protein. In the table there are about 460,000 distinct CDR3 sequences, 20% to 25% of which are singletons. Time point meaning: persistent/refractory GD, antithyroid drugs over 5 years with positive TRAb. TCR sequences were obtained from RNA taken from PBMCs.

The receptor was isolated from a female donor with Graves disease. Source: peripheral blood mononuclear cells (PBMCs), taken when the disease was refractory, from a patient treated with antithyroid drugs. The rearrangement uses TRBV13 and TRBJ2-7; D is possibly TRBD1 (5 bases). The DNA for the CDR3 is TGTGCCAGCAGCCAAGGGGTTGGGAACGAGCAGTACTTC. Translated, it gives CASSQGVGNEQYF.